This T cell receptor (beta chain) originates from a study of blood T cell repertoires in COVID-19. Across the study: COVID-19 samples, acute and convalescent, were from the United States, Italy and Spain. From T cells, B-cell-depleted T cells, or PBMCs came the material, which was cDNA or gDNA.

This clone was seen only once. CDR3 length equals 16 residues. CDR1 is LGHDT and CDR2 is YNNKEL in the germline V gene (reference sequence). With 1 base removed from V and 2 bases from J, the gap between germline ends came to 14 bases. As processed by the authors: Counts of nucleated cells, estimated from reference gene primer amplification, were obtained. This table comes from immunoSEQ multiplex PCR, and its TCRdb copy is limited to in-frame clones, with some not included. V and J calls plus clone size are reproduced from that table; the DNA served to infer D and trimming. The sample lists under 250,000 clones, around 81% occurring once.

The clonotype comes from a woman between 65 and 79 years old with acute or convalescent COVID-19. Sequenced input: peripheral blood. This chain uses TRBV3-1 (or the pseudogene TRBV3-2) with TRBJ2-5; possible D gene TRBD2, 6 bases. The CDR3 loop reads CASSQGSGTLQETQYF. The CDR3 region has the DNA TGTGCCAGCAGCCAAGGATCCGGGACTTTACAAGAGACCCAGTACTTC.